These 17 T cell receptor beta chains were all obtained from the same sample, sequenced in a study of cytomegalovirus exposure and HLA in healthy donors. In the PCR, 60 Vbeta and 13 Jbeta primers were used. The method was immunoSEQ multiplex PCR; TCRdb's version includes in-frame clones alone and lacks a portion of them. The sample lists over 150,000 clones, 80% to 90% seen once, with 1.9% in the top ten. Material for sequencing was PBMCs. Receptors were obtained from a woman aged 18-29 years in good health and CMV-seronegative.

The J gene is TRBJ1-1, the V gene TRBV5-1; D not certain. The V gene's germline CDR1 is SGHRS and CDR2 YFSETQ. The CDR3 spans 16 residues. The V and J ends lost 4 bases and 5 bases respectively, with 21 bases between them. The chain's CDR3 is CASSHRWMERKTEAFF. In nucleotides, the CDR3 is TGCGCCAGCAGCCATCGATGGATGGAGAGAAAAACTGAAGCTTTCTTT.

The chain has TRBV19 and TRBJ2-7; D not certain. Germline V lookup: CDR1 LNHDA, CDR2 SQIVND (reference sequence). This CDR3 has 15 residues. V shed 3 bases and J shed 0 bases, with 12 bases lying between them. CDR3: CASSIGSGGSYEQYF. In nucleotides, the CDR3 is TGTGCCAGTAGTATCGGATCCGGCGGCTCCTACGAGCAGTACTTC.

This clone was observed a handful of times. This chain uses TRBV2 with TRBJ1-2; D possibly corresponds to TRBD1 (6 bases). CDR1 SNHLY and CDR2 FYNNEI come from the germline V gene. V shed 3 bases and J shed 3 bases, with 8 bases lying between them. The CDR3 sequence is 13 residues long. The CDR3 is CASSEDSYYGYTF. CDR3 sequence (DNA): TGTGCCAGCAGTGAGGACAGCTACTATGGCTACACCTTC. Combining the CDR3 with reference TRBV2 and TRBJ1-2 gives the whole variable domain EPEVTQTPSHQVTQMGQEVILRCVPISNHLYFYWYRQILGQKVEFLVSFYNNEISEKSEIFDDQFSVERPDGSNFTLKIRSTKLEDSAMYFCASSEDSYYGYTFGSGTRLTVV.

This sequence joins TRBV6-5 and TRBJ1-6; D is perhaps TRBD1 (5 bases). The length of the CDR3 is 13 residues. V was shortened by 6 bases and J by 8 bases, with 11 bases between the two germline ends. In germline, CDR1 is MNHEY, CDR2 SVGAGI. Here the CDR3 reads CASRRTGDSPLHF. The CDR3 DNA is TGTGCCAGCAGACGTACGGGGGATTCACCCCTCCACTTT.

The genes are TRBV10-3 and TRBJ1-5; TRBD1 might be the D (5 bases). The length of the CDR3 is 13 residues. Germline V gene sequence: CDR1 ENHRY, CDR2 SYGVKD. Between the trimmed V and J ends, which lost 5 bases and 7 bases, there was a span of 12 bases. CDR3 bases: TGTGCCATCAGTCCGGGACTGAGGCAGCCCCAGCATTTT. The encoded protein is CAISPGLRQPQHF.

The chain uses TRBV11-2 and TRBJ2-5; 11 nucleotides match TRBD2. Germline CDR1 is SGHAT and CDR2 is FQNNGV. The CDR3 is 16 amino acids. Trimming cost V 4 bases and J 0 bases; bases outside gene matches: 4. The CDR3 is CASSSRTSGYQETQYF. The CDR3, as DNA: TGTGCCAGCAGCTCCCGGACTAGCGGGTACCAAGAGACCCAGTACTTC.

The CDR3 DNA reads as TGTGCCAGCAGTCTACAAGAGACCCAGTACTTC. This translates into CASSLQETQYF. The chain uses TRBV27 and TRBJ2-5, with no clear D. From germline, CDR1 is MNHEY and CDR2 SMNVEV (reference sequence). V dropped 5 bases and J dropped 2 bases, with 3 bases sitting between them. CDR3 length: 11 amino acids.

The rearrangement joins TRBV7-2 to TRBJ2-7; 12 bases line up with TRBD2. The V gene end was trimmed by 5 bases and the J gene end by 6 bases; junction bases not matched to a gene: 8. Germline CDR1 reads SGHTA; CDR2 reads FQGNSA. The length of the CDR3 is 15 residues. CDR3: CASSETSGRWGEQYF. CDR3 bases: TGTGCCAGCAGCGAGACTAGCGGGAGATGGGGCGAGCAGTACTTC. Filled out from reference TRBV7-2 and TRBJ2-7, the complete variable domain reads GAGVSQSPSNKVTEKGKDVELRCDPISGHTALYWYRQSLGQGLEFLIYFQGNSAPDKSGLPSDRFSAERTGGSVSTLTIQRTQQEDSAVYLCASSETSGRWGEQYFGPGTRLTVT.

The chain combines TRBV11-2 with TRBJ2-7, with D perhaps matching TRBD1 (6 bases). The ends were cut back, 5 bases at V and 0 bases at J, with 14 bases in the middle. Germline CDR1 and CDR2: SGHAT and FQNNGV. The CDR3 consists of 15 residues. The CDR3 sequence is CASSRDRPNSYEQYF. The CDR3 region has the DNA TGTGCCAGCAGCAGAGACAGGCCCAACTCCTACGAGCAGTACTTC.

A single count supports this clone. The rearrangement links TRBV2 to TRBJ1-2; D is perhaps TRBD1 (5 bases). The CDR3 totals 12 residues. The ends were cut back, 8 bases at V and 6 bases at J, with 13 bases in the middle. Germline V gene data show CDR1 as SNHLY and CDR2 as FYNNEI. CDR3 loop: CASVLGPDGYTF. CDR3 DNA sequence: TGTGCCAGCGTCTTGGGGCCCGATGGCTACACCTTC.

This clone was counted between two and nine times. The chain couples TRBV7-8 to TRBJ2-5; D is unclear. The CDR3 spans 13 residues. Germline CDR1 is SGHVS and CDR2 is FQNEAQ. Trimming shortened V by 3 bases and J by 2 bases, and 7 bases separated the two germline ends. The CDR3 loop reads CASSFGQQETQYF. The CDR3 DNA is TGTGCCAGCAGCTTTGGCCAACAAGAGACCCAGTACTTC.

This clone was detected once. The CDR3 sequence is CASRNSRGSNQPQHF. The DNA for the CDR3 is TGTGCCAGCAGAAATTCCAGGGGAAGCAATCAGCCCCAGCATTTT. The rearrangement joins TRBV27 to TRBJ1-5; TRBD1 might be the D (6 bases). Trimming stripped 6 bases from V and 1 base from J, with 13 bases between. The CDR3 has 15 residues. Germline V CDR1 and CDR2: MNHEY, SMNVEV (reference sequence).

The gene calls are TRBV5-8 and TRBJ1-6; 9 nucleotides agree with TRBD1. Per the germline V gene, CDR1 is SGHTS and CDR2 is YDEGEE. V was pared by 4 bases and J by 10 bases, with 6 bases of the junction left unmatched. The CDR3 has 14 amino acids. The CDR3 DNA follows: TGTGCCAGCAGCCTGGGACAGGGTTGGTCACCCCTCCACTTT. Translating gives CASSLGQGWSPLHF.

In its sample, this clone was seen a few times. The chain employs TRBV7-2 and TRBJ1-2; 8 bases fit TRBD1. Losses at the gene ends were 4 bases for V and 6 bases for J; bases not matched to a gene: 4. In germline, CDR1 is SGHTA, CDR2 FQGNSA. The CDR3 sequence is 13 residues long. The CDR3 bases are TGTGCCAGCAGCTCTCCAGGGGGCGATGGCTACACCTTC. Residues: CASSSPGGDGYTF.

The genes are TRBV6-1 and TRBJ1-5, with 7 bases that match TRBD1. Germline CDR1 MNHNS, CDR2 SASEGT. CDR3 length: 15 amino acids. The V gene end was trimmed by 0 bases and the J gene end by 4 bases; junction bases not matched to a gene: 3. This CDR3 reads CASSEAETGNQPQHF. In nucleotides, the CDR3 is TGTGCCAGCAGTGAAGCGGAGACAGGGAATCAGCCCCAGCATTTT.

The V and J genes are TRBV28 and TRBJ2-7, with 8 bases that match TRBD2. This CDR3 has 13 amino acids. The germline V gene has CDR1 MDHEN and CDR2 SYDVKM. Trimming at V came to 7 bases and at J to 3 bases, leaving 5 bases not matched to a gene. CDR3 nucleotide sequence: TGTGCCAGCACAAGCGGGAGTGGCTACGAGCAGTACTTC. Translation gives CASTSGSGYEQYF.

The V call is TRBV5-8, the J call TRBJ2-5; 11 nucleotides agree with TRBD2. The J call may be incorrect, as the DNA end agrees better with TRBJ2-7. Germline V gene data show CDR1 as SGHTS and CDR2 as YDEGEE. The CDR3 loop spans 15 amino acids. The CDR3 DNA reads TGTGCCAGCAGCCTACTAGCGGGGGTTACCTACGAGCAGTACTTC. Translating it yields CASSLLAGVTYEQYF.